These 18 T cell receptor beta chains originate from one sample sequenced in a study of siplizumab effects on memory and regulatory T cells. Only in-frame clones appear in the TCRdb table, and some are missing; sequencing was by immunoSEQ multiplex PCR. This sample has 98,000 or so clones; about 94% occur once, and the top ten carry approximately 0.58%. Input material: Tregs sorted from blood. The receptors derive from a human donor in good health.

This chain joins TRBV4-3 and TRBJ2-3, with a possible D match to TRBD2 (5 bases). CDR1 is LGHNA and CDR2 is YSLEER in the germline V gene. This CDR3 comprises 14 residues. The V end lost 4 bases, the J end lost 3 bases, and 11 bases lay between the germline ends. CDR3 nucleotides: TGCGCCAGCAGCCCCAGTGGGAGTACAGATACGCAGTATTTT. As protein: CASSPSGSTDTQYF.

The chain has TRBV9 and TRBJ1-1; a weak D match, TRBD1 (6 bases). Trimming left V 4 bases short and J 5 bases short, with 15 bases between. The CDR3 has 14 residues. Germline V gene lookup returns CDR1 SGDLS and CDR2 YYNGEE. The CDR3 here is CASSFGRGGTEAFF. The CDR3 nucleotides read TGTGCCAGCAGCTTCGGCAGGGGAGGGACTGAAGCTTTCTTT.

The chain uses TRBV18 and TRBJ2-5, with unresolved D. CDR1 and CDR2 (germline): KGHSH, LQKENI. CDR3 length equals 14 residues. Between the trimmed V and J ends, which lost 4 bases and 2 bases, there was a span of 11 bases. CDR3 DNA sequence: TGTGCCAGCTCACACGCTTTCGGACAAGAGACCCAGTACTTC. Protein sequence: CASSHAFGQETQYF.

The CDR3 loop is CASTRDRVFQPQHF. In nucleotides, the CDR3 is TGTGCCAGCACCCGAGACAGGGTGTTTCAGCCCCAGCATTTT. The chain employs TRBV6-1 and TRBJ1-5, with 7 bases matching TRBD1. The germline CDR1 and CDR2 sequences are MNHNS and SASEGT. The CDR3 covers 14 residues. The V and J ends lost 7 bases and 6 bases, in that order; junction bases with no gene match: 9.

This clone has only one observation. The rearrangement uses TRBV4-2 and TRBJ2-2, with D perhaps TRBD2 (5 bases). Trimming removed 0 bases at V and 4 bases at J, with 9 bases between. The CDR3 extends over 15 amino acids. Germline V gene data show CDR1 as LGHNA and CDR2 as YNFKEQ. CDR3 nucleotides: TGTGCCAGCAGCCAAGATAGAGGGCCCACCGGGGAGCTGTTTTTT. It encodes CASSQDRGPTGELFF.

This chain connects TRBV15 to TRBJ1-5; D not resolved. The germline V gene encodes CDR1 LNHNV and CDR2 YYDKDF (reference sequence). V was cut by 1 base and J by 5 bases, with 6 bases left in between. The CDR3 is made up of 13 amino acids. CDR3 in DNA: TGTGCCACCAGCAGAGGGGCGGATCAGCCCCAGCATTTT. It codes for CATSRGADQPQHF.

This rearrangement joins TRBV7-3 to TRBJ2-1; D call uncertain. The V gene's germline CDR1 is SGHTA and CDR2 FQGTGA. With 5 bases removed from V and 1 base from J, the gap between germline ends came to 12 bases. The CDR3 length is 15 residues. The CDR3 loop reads CASSLHPLSYNEQFF. DNA for the CDR3: TGTGCCAGCAGCCTCCATCCCCTTTCCTACAATGAGCAGTTCTTC.

V gene TRBV20-1 combines with J gene TRBJ2-3; D is ambiguous. V was clipped by 3 bases and J by 4 bases, with 2 bases between them. The CDR3 spans 10 residues. Germline V CDR1 and CDR2: DFQATT, SNEGSKA (reference sequence). CDR3 amino acids: CSASSDTQYF. CDR3 in DNA: TGCAGTGCTAGTTCAGATACGCAGTATTTT.

The chain links TRBV7-6 to TRBJ2-4, with a possible D match to TRBD1 (5 bases). V lost 0 bases and J lost 7, with 13 bases in between. The germline V gene encodes CDR1 SGHVS and CDR2 FNYEAQ. CDR3 size: 15 residues. CDR3 nucleotides: TGTGCCAGCAGCTTAGCGTCAGGGCCCGGGAACATTCAGTACTTC. Encoded protein: CASSLASGPGNIQYF. Full variable domain (outside the CDR3, taken from reference TRBV7-6 and TRBJ2-4): GAGVSQSPRYKVTKRGQDVALRCDPISGHVSLYWYRQALGQGPEFLTYFNYEAQQDKSGLPNDRFSAERPEGSISTLTIQRTEQRDSAMYRCASSLASGPGNIQYFGAGTRLSVL.

V gene TRBV4-3 combines with J gene TRBJ1-4; TRBD1 matches 9 bases. Germline V gene data show CDR1 as LGHNA and CDR2 as YSLEER. Trimming at V came to 3 bases and at J to 2 bases, leaving 16 bases not matched to a gene. This CDR3 has 20 residues. Here the CDR3 reads CASSQKGDRVSMGTNEKLFF. CDR3 in DNA: TGCGCCAGCAGCCAGAAGGGGGACAGGGTCAGTATGGGGACTAATGAAAAACTGTTTTTT.

The table lists this clone with a count of one. This chain uses TRBV11-2 with TRBJ2-7; the match to TRBD2 covers 8 bases. The germline V gene has CDR1 SGHAT and CDR2 FQNNGV. This CDR3 spans 14 amino acids. The ends lost 5 bases at V and 2 bases at J; junction bases unmatched: 5. The CDR3 nucleotides read TGTGCCAGCAGCCGGCTAGCGGGTCCCTACGAGCAGTACTTC. It specifies CASSRLAGPYEQYF.

Only a few counts were recorded for this clone. The V call is TRBV18, the J call TRBJ1-1; D is possibly TRBD1 (5 bases). Germline assignment: CDR1 KGHSH and CDR2 LQKENI. The CDR3 length is 14 residues. Deletions cut 2 bases from V and 3 bases from J, with 10 bases between. The CDR3, as DNA: TGTGCCAGCTCACCATCCGGGGCGGACACTGAAGCTTTCTTT. It encodes CASSPSGADTEAFF.

V usage is TRBV5-1 and J usage is TRBJ2-1; D remains unclear. The CDR3 runs to 13 residues. The germline V gene encodes CDR1 SGHRS and CDR2 YFSETQ. Trimming shortened V by 0 bases and J by 5 bases, and 6 bases separated the two germline ends. CDR3 region: CASSLAQDNEQFF. Written as DNA, the CDR3 is TGCGCCAGCAGCTTGGCGCAGGACAATGAGCAGTTCTTC.

V is TRBV5-6 and J is TRBJ2-5, with unresolved D. V was shortened by 1 base and J by 4 bases, with 2 bases between the two germline ends. The CDR3 sequence is 11 residues long. Germline V lookup: CDR1 SGHDT, CDR2 YYEEEE. The CDR3 sequence is CASSLRETQYF. CDR3 DNA sequence: TGTGCCAGCAGCTTGAGAGAGACCCAGTACTTC.

This rearrangement joins TRBV27 to TRBJ2-2; 11 bases align to TRBD2. The CDR3 extends over 16 amino acids. The ends lost 6 bases at V and 5 bases at J; junction bases unmatched: 8. The germline CDR1 and CDR2 sequences are MNHEY and SMNVEV (reference sequence). The CDR3 sequence is CASRSTSGVSTGELFF. CDR3 in DNA: TGTGCCAGCAGGTCGACTAGCGGGGTTTCGACCGGGGAGCTGTTTTTT.

This clone was counted once. The chain links TRBV29-1 to TRBJ1-3; the match to TRBD1 covers 7 bases. J was trimmed by 0 bases and V by 3 bases; bases with no gene match: 2. Per the germline V gene, CDR1 is SQVTM and CDR2 is ANQGSEA. The CDR3 covers 14 residues. CDR3 nucleotides: TGCAGCGTTGAGACAGGGCACTCTGGAAACACCATATATTTT. This codes for CSVETGHSGNTIYF.

The chain uses TRBV4-3 and TRBJ1-2; TRBD1 matches 9 bases. The CDR3 is 14 amino acids. Per germline, CDR1 LGHNA and CDR2 YSLEER. V was clipped by 4 bases and J by 4 bases; unmatched bases: 4. CDR3 in amino acids: CASSPRQGGYGYTF. In nucleotides, the CDR3 is TGCGCCAGCAGCCCCCGACAGGGGGGCTATGGCTACACCTTC.

The rearrangement links TRBV5-1 to TRBJ2-2, with D unclear. CDR1 and CDR2 from the germline V gene are SGHRS and YFSETQ. The V end lost 4 bases, the J end lost 7 bases, and 11 bases lay between the germline ends. The CDR3 covers 13 residues. CDR3 region: CASSPVTDGELFF. CDR3 DNA sequence: TGCGCCAGCAGCCCTGTGACGGACGGGGAGCTGTTTTTT.